This section outlines one T cell receptor (beta chain) sequence together with its context. Its specificity is not known. The protocol was immunoSEQ multiplex PCR, while the TCRdb copy is restricted to in-frame clones and leaves out a portion. This sample yields fewer than 100,000 clones, of which around 94% are seen a single time; 2.5% to 3.5% belongs to the top ten. CDR3 length: 15 amino acids. Trimming removed 5 bases at V and 2 bases at J, with 16 bases between. CDR1 SGHNT and CDR2 YENEEA come from the germline V gene. This sample is part of a study of cytomegalovirus exposure and HLA in healthy donors. In the study overall: The use of the same platform for the 95 to 150 validation repertoires and the 550 to 850 first-cohort repertoires was reported by a later analysis. Regarding the study as a whole: Confirmation in vitro established that a few CMV-associated chains were specific for CMV antigens. Most TCRs appeared rarely, but some public TCRs recurred in many donors.

Donors were drawn from the approximately 120-subject validation cohort, separate from the 666-subject first cohort. This clonotype was obtained from a woman aged 18 to 35 in good health and CMV-seropositive. The J gene is TRBJ2-7, the V gene TRBV11-3; D might be TRBD1 (6 bases). The sequenced sample consisted of PBMCs. The CDR3 bases are TGTGCCAGCAGCCCAAACAGGGCGTCAACCTACGAGCAGTACTTC. Protein: CASSPNRASTYEQYF. The variable domain in full, with the rest retrieved from reference TRBV11-3 and TRBJ2-7, is EAGVVQSPRYKIIEKKQPVAFWCNPISGHNTLYWYLQNLGQGPELLIRYENEEAVDDSQLPKDRFSAERLKGVDSTLKIQPAELGDSAVYLCASSPNRASTYEQYFGPGTRLTVT.